This T cell receptor (beta chain) was profiled in a study of T cell repertoires in cytomegalovirus infection. Across the study: HLA-B-restricted CMV epitopes that are well studied, plus recently identified HLA-C-restricted ones, were used by the study. Matching HLA type and CMV infection were both indicated by public TCR beta signatures. Notes on the study in general: Dominating the ex vivo response were HLA-C-restricted CMV-specific TCR beta clonotypes. People with CMV and the relevant HLA were identified by cumulative public TCR beta family frequency.

From germline, CDR1 is MNHEY and CDR2 SMNVEV (reference sequence). The CDR3 totals 15 residues. V lost 3 bases, J lost 3 bases, and 5 bases stayed unmatched. TCRdb recomputed calls from the reads with MiXCR, one row per CDR3 protein. The profile shows 40,000 to 55,000 distinct CDR3 sequences, more than 15% of them singletons. This clonotype occurred many times. The antigen remains undetermined. Here the sequenced sample was CD8+ T cells from cultured PBMCs, taken from culture after CMV antigen stimulation. The chain employs TRBV27 and TRBJ2-1, with 7 bases aligning to TRBD2. This receptor was obtained from a human donor in good health (CMV status not recorded). Some clones in this sample may be carry-over from other donors' samples. The CDR3 sequence: CASSFRGDLYNEQFF. CDR3 DNA: TGTGCCAGCAGTTTTCGGGGGGACCTCTACAATGAGCAGTTCTTC.